The 17 T cell receptor beta chains below all came from one sample that was sequenced in a study of T cells after yellow fever vaccination. Each CDR3 protein gets one entry after TCRdb re-called the 5' RACE reads with MiXCR. The sample has 300,000 to 400,000 distinct CDR3 sequences, about an eighth seen once. The source was CD4+ T cells sorted from PBMCs, collected 15 days after the yellow fever booster vaccination. Receptors were obtained from a man between 18 and 35 years old who received the YFV17D yellow fever vaccine.

This chain connects TRBV5-1 to TRBJ1-1, with D possibly being TRBD1 (6 bases). The germline gives CDR1 SGHRS, CDR2 YFSETQ. The CDR3 is 16 amino acids. The germline V and J ends were trimmed by 1 base and 0 bases, with 13 bases remaining between them. As DNA, the CDR3 is TGCGCCAGCAGCTTGTCAGGACAGACCATGAACACTGAAGCTTTCTTT. Amino acid sequence: CASSLSGQTMNTEAFF.

The table lists this clonotype with many counts. The CDR3 sequence: CASSLVRQGAWEQFF. CDR3 DNA: TGCGCCAGCAGCTTGGTTCGGCAGGGGGCATGGGAGCAGTTCTTC. J is TRBJ2-1 and V is TRBV5-1, with 8 nucleotides matching TRBD1. Per the germline V gene, CDR1 is SGHRS and CDR2 is YFSETQ. Germline trimming cut 0 bases from V and 10 bases from J; bases unmatched to any gene: 9. The CDR3 spans 15 residues.

This clonotype has a handful of counts. The V call is TRBV5-1, the J call TRBJ2-5; 10 bases fit TRBD1. V gave up 3 bases and J gave up 4 bases; unmatched junction bases: 3. The CDR3 covers 14 residues. The germline CDR1 and CDR2 sequences are SGHRS and YFSETQ. Here the CDR3 reads CASSWGQGTETQYF. Here the CDR3 DNA reads TGCGCCAGCAGCTGGGGACAGGGGACAGAGACCCAGTACTTC. Full variable domain (missing parts from reference TRBV5-1 and TRBJ2-5): KAGVTQTPRYLIKTRGQQVTLSCSPISGHRSVSWYQQTPGQGLQFLFEYFSETQRNKGNFPGRFSGRQFSNSRSEMNVSTLELGDSALYLCASSWGQGTETQYFGPGTRLLVL.

The V call is TRBV19, the J call TRBJ2-5; D may be TRBD1 (5 bases). CDR1 is LNHDA, CDR2 SQIVND, per germline (reference sequence). The CDR3 has 14 amino acids. The V end lost 4 bases, the J end lost 2 bases, and 11 bases lay between the germline ends. The chain's CDR3 is CASSTPDRQETQYF. In DNA, the CDR3 is TGTGCCAGTAGTACCCCTGACAGACAAGAGACCCAGTACTTC.

This clonotype was counted a few times. The rearrangement uses TRBV10-3 and TRBJ2-3, with D possibly matching TRBD2 (6 bases). The germline V and J ends were trimmed by 11 bases and 0 bases, with 21 bases remaining between them. This CDR3 region has 16 residues. Per germline, CDR1 ENHRY and CDR2 SYGVKD. The CDR3 region has the DNA TGTGCCGTCGGCGGGGTGGGATTCTCTAGCACAGATACGCAGTATTTT. Translated, it gives CAVGGVGFSSTDTQYF.

The chain recombines TRBV7-3 with TRBJ2-3; D might be TRBD2 (5 bases). The CDR3 extends over 14 amino acids. Trimming cost V 5 bases and J 3 bases, with 12 bases left between them. Germline V gene sequence: CDR1 SGHTA, CDR2 FQGTGA. Written as DNA, the CDR3 is TGTGCCAGCAGCGCCGGGGAGAGAACAGATACGCAGTATTTT. Amino acid sequence: CASSAGERTDTQYF. Full variable domain (missing parts from reference TRBV7-3 and TRBJ2-3): GAGVSQTPSNKVTEKGKYVELRCDPISGHTALYWYRQSLGQGPEFLIYFQGTGAADDSGLPNDRFFAVRPEGSVSTLKIQRTERGDSAVYLCASSAGERTDTQYFGPGTRLTVL.

This clonotype was counted between two and nine times. V and J are TRBV5-1 and TRBJ2-2; unclear D gene. The CDR3 runs 15 residues. Germline CDR1 and CDR2: SGHRS and YFSETQ. With 2 bases removed from V and 1 base from J, the gap between germline ends came to 9 bases. The CDR3 here is CASSFRGENTGELFF. For the CDR3, the DNA is TGCGCCAGCAGCTTTCGTGGCGAGAACACCGGGGAGCTGTTTTTT. Complete variable domain (other parts from reference TRBV5-1 and TRBJ2-2): KAGVTQTPRYLIKTRGQQVTLSCSPISGHRSVSWYQQTPGQGLQFLFEYFSETQRNKGNFPGRFSGRQFSNSRSEMNVSTLELGDSALYLCASSFRGENTGELFFGEGSRLTVL.

This clonotype appeared many times. The chain carries TRBV20-1 and TRBJ2-1, with D perhaps TRBD1 or TRBD2 (6 bases each). The V gene lost 1 base and the J gene lost 8 bases, with 15 bases spanning the gap. This CDR3 has 14 residues. Germline V gene sequence: CDR1 DFQATT, CDR2 SNEGSKA (reference sequence). CDR3: CSARGAYGGDEQFF. The CDR3 DNA follows: TGCAGTGCTAGAGGCGCGTACGGGGGCGATGAGCAGTTCTTC.

The table lists this clonotype with many counts. The rearrangement links TRBV6-4 to TRBJ2-3; no reliable D call. Trimming shortened V by 11 bases and J by 1 base, and 7 bases separated the two germline ends. The CDR3 extends over 11 amino acids. The germline V gene has CDR1 MRHNA and CDR2 SNTAGT. In DNA form, the CDR3 reads TGTGCCCCACCCCGCACAGATACGCAGTATTTT. It is translated as CAPPRTDTQYF.

This clonotype was seen a handful of times. The V gene is TRBV4-1, the J gene TRBJ2-5; 7 bases map to TRBD2. Trimming took 2 bases from V and 5 from J; bases not matched to a gene: 8. CDR1 and CDR2 from the germline V gene are MGHRA and YSYEKL. The CDR3 is made up of 15 amino acids. The CDR3 nucleotides read TGCGCCAGCAGCCAAACCGGGGGGTTCTTGGAGACCCAGTACTTC. It encodes CASSQTGGFLETQYF.

This clonotype was found many times. The V call is TRBV28, the J call TRBJ2-1; D tentatively fits TRBD1 or TRBD2 (5 bases each). The CDR3 runs 13 residues. Germline V gene sequence: CDR1 MDHEN, CDR2 SYDVKM. V was pared by 6 bases and J by 4 bases, with 10 bases between. CDR3 sequence (DNA): TGTGCCAGCAGCACCGGGGCATACAATGAGCAGTTCTTC. Translating it yields CASSTGAYNEQFF.

This clonotype was seen a handful of times. Its ends do not fully match the called genes, so a read error is possible. The rearrangement links TRBV7-7 to TRBJ2-5; D might be TRBD2 (6 bases). The CDR3 runs 14 residues. Per the germline V gene, CDR1 is SSHAT and CDR2 is FNYEAQ (reference sequence). CDR3 amino acids: CASSRGGNQETQYF. CDR3 in DNA: TGTGCTAGCAGCCGCGGCGGGAACCAAGAGACCCAGTACTTC.

This chain joins TRBV4-2 and TRBJ2-1, with TRBD2 matching 12 bases. This CDR3 has 18 residues. The germline CDR1 and CDR2 sequences are LGHNA and YNFKEQ. Unmatched junction bases numbered 6, after V lost 2 bases and J lost 1 base. CDR3 region: CASSQLLAGGLSYNEQFF. CDR3 in DNA: TGTGCCAGCAGCCAACTACTAGCGGGGGGCCTATCCTACAATGAGCAGTTCTTC.

To note about this clonotype: At one boundary the junction diverges from the germline segment, which might be a read error. The chain has TRBV7-7 and TRBJ1-4; D might be TRBD1 (5 bases). The germline V gene encodes CDR1 SSHAT and CDR2 FNYEAQ (reference sequence). CDR3 length: 15 amino acids. The CDR3 loop is CASSLTDGRGEKLFF. CDR3 in DNA: TGTGCTAGCAGCTTGACCGACGGGAGGGGCGAAAAACTGTTTTTT.

The chain uses TRBV12-3 or TRBV12-4 and TRBJ2-1; perhaps TRBD1 as D (6 bases). The CDR3 runs to 14 residues. With 6 bases removed from V and 9 bases from J, the gap between germline ends came to 18 bases. The CDR3: CASRFLGTFGEQFF. CDR3 sequence (DNA): TGTGCCAGCAGGTTTCTCGGGACATTTGGTGAGCAGTTCTTC.

The rearrangement joins TRBV4-1 to TRBJ2-1; TRBD2 matches 8 bases. The germline CDR1 and CDR2 sequences are MGHRA and YSYEKL. CDR3 length: 16 residues. V lost 5 bases to trimming and J lost 0 bases; unmatched junction nucleotides: 6. CDR3 DNA: TGCGCCAGCAGCGTTATAGCGGGGAGCTCCTACAATGAGCAGTTCTTC. It encodes CASSVIAGSSYNEQFF.

This sequence joins TRBV3-1 and TRBJ2-3; 11 bases align to TRBD2. The CDR3 spans 15 residues. V gave up 3 bases and J gave up 4 bases; unmatched junction bases: 3. The germline V gene encodes CDR1 LGHDT and CDR2 YNNKEL (reference sequence). The CDR3, as DNA: TGTGCCAGCAGCCAGACTAGCGGGGTCGCAGATACGCAGTATTTT. The encoded protein is CASSQTSGVADTQYF.